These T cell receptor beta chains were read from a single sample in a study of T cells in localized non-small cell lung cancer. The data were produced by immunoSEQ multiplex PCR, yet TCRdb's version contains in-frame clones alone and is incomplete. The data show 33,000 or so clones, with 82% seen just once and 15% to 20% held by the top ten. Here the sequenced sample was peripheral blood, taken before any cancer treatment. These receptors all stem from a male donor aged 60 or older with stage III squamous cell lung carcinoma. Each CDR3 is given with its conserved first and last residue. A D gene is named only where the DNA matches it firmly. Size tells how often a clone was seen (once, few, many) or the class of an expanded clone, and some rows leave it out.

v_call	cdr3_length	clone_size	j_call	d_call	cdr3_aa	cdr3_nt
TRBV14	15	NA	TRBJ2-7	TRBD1	CASSLQRTGAAKQYF	TGTGCCAGCAGCCTCCAAAGGACAGGGGCCGCCAAGCAGTACTTC
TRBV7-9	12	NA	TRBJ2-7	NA	CASSSVGGEQYF	TGTGCCAGCAGCTCCGTAGGGGGCGAGCAGTACTTC
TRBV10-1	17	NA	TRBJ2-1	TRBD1	CASSESSRQGAVNEQFF	TGCGCCAGCAGTGAGTCGAGCAGGCAGGGGGCAGTCAATGAGCAGTTCTTC
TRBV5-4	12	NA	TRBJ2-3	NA	CASSLDLYTQYF	TGTGCCAGCAGCTTGGACCTGTATACGCAGTATTTT
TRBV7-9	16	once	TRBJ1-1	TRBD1	CASSGQDREELTEAFF	TGTGCCAGCAGCGGTCAAGACAGGGAGGAACTCACTGAAGCTTTCTTT
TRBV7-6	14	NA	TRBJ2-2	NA	CASSLAPSSGELFF	TGTGCCAGCAGCTTAGCTCCGAGTTCGGGGGAGCTGTTTTTT
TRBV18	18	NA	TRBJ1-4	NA	CASSPRPVVGRGDEKLFF	TGTGCCAGCTCACCACGCCCGGTAGTGGGACGGGGTGATGAAAAACTGTTTTTT
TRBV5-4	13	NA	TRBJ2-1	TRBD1	CASSGKGADEQFF	TGTGCCAGCAGCGGGAAGGGGGCCGATGAGCAGTTCTTC
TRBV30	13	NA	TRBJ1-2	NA	CAWRERGEYGYTF	TGTGCCTGGAGAGAGAGGGGGGAATATGGCTACACCTTC
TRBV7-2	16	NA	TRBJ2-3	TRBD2	CASSVSGGLSTDTQYF	TGTGCCAGCAGCGTTAGCGGGGGCCTTAGCACAGATACGCAGTATTTT
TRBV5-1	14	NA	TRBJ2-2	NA	CASGRTANTGELFF	TGCGCCAGCGGAAGGACGGCGAACACCGGGGAGCTGTTTTTT
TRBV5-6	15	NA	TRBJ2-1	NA	CASSLGQDYYNEQFF	TGTGCCAGCAGCTTGGGGCAGGATTACTACAATGAGCAGTTCTTC
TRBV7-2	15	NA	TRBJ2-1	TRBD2	CASSLTSGRVNEQFF	TGTGCCAGCAGCCTGACTAGCGGGAGGGTGAATGAGCAGTTCTTC
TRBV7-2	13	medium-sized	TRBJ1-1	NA	CASSFQGNTEAFF	TGTGCCAGCAGCTTTCAGGGAAATACTGAAGCTTTCTTT
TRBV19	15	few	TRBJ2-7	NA	CASSVVGGATYEQYF	TGTGCCAGTAGTGTTGTGGGGGGCGCGACCTACGAGCAGTACTTC
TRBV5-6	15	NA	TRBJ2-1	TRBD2	CASSLTGGGGNEQFF	TGTGCCAGCAGCTTGACGGGAGGTGGGGGCAATGAGCAGTTCTTC
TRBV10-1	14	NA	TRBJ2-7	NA	CASSEARSSYEQYF	TGCGCCAGCAGTGAAGCCAGAAGCTCCTACGAGCAGTACTTC